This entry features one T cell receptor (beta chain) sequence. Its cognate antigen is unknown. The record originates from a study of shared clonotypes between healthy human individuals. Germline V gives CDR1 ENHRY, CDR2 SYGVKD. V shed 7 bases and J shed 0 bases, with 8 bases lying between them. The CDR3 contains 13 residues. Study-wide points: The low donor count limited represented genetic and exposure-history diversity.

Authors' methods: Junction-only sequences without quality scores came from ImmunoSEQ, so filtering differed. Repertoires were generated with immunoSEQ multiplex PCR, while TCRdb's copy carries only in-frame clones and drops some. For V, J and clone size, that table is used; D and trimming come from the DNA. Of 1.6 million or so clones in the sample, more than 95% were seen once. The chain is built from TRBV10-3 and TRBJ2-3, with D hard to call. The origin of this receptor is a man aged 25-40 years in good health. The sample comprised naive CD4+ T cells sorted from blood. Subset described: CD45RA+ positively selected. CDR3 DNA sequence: TGTGCCATCAAGACGGTGAGCACAGATACGCAGTATTTT. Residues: CAIKTVSTDTQYF.